The rows below give T cell receptor beta chains drawn from one sample of a study of metastatic and nonmetastatic thyroid tumors. MiXCR reprocessed the PCR reads for TCRdb. Here the sample spans about 16,000 clones, 27% being singletons. The source material was adjacent normal tissue. Receptors originate from a female donor with papillary thyroid cancer or a benign thyroid nodule (not recorded which). Some clones in this sample may be carry-over from other donors' samples. CDR3s include the opening cysteine and the closing phenylalanine or tryptophan. The D gene is left open where the match is weak. Not all rows give a size; the values are once, few, many and, for expanded clones, a class.

cdr3_nt: TGTGCCAGCAGTGATACAGGGGCCTCTGGAAACACCATATATTTT
cdr3_aa: CASSDTGASGNTIYF
j_call: TRBJ1-3
v_call: TRBV6-1
clone_size: -
d_call: TRBD1

cdr3_nt: TGTGCCAGCAGCTACCGTACTAGCGGGGGGGCTTATACGCAGTATTTT
cdr3_aa: CASSYRTSGGAYTQYF
j_call: TRBJ2-3
v_call: TRBV11-1
clone_size: -
d_call: TRBD2

cdr3_nt: TGTGCCGGCACCCGTTTAGTCGGGGGCCATGGCTACACCTTC
cdr3_aa: CAGTRLVGGHGYTF
j_call: TRBJ1-2
v_call: TRBV6-1
clone_size: few
d_call: -

cdr3_nt: TGTGCCAGCAGTTACTTAGGGCCGGTTTACAATGAGCAGTTCTTC
cdr3_aa: CASSYLGPVYNEQFF
j_call: TRBJ2-1
v_call: TRBV6-2/TRBV6-3
clone_size: few
d_call: -

cdr3_nt: TGTGCCAGCAGCTCGGACAGCTACACCGGGGAGCTGTTTTTT
cdr3_aa: CASSSDSYTGELFF
j_call: TRBJ2-2
v_call: TRBV7-3
clone_size: few
d_call: -

cdr3_nt: TGTGCCTGGAGTCATAGCTCTGGAAACACCATATATTTT
cdr3_aa: CAWSHSSGNTIYF
j_call: TRBJ1-3
v_call: TRBV30
clone_size: -
d_call: -

cdr3_nt: TGCGCCAGCAGCCAAGCGGGGATGAACACTGAAGCTTTCTTT
cdr3_aa: CASSQAGMNTEAFF
j_call: TRBJ1-1
v_call: TRBV4-1
clone_size: few
d_call: -

cdr3_nt: TGCAGTGCCGCCGTAAGCGGAAAGCAGTACTTC
cdr3_aa: CSAAVSGKQYF
j_call: TRBJ2-7
v_call: TRBV20-1
clone_size: -
d_call: -

cdr3_nt: TGTGCCAGCAGTTCAGAAGAAACTAGCACAGATACGCAGTATTTT
cdr3_aa: CASSSEETSTDTQYF
j_call: TRBJ2-3
v_call: TRBV12-3/TRBV12-4
clone_size: few
d_call: -

cdr3_nt: TGTGCCAGCAGCGTCACATCGACAGGGCCCGGGGAGCTGTCTTTT
cdr3_aa: CASSVTSTGPGELSF
j_call: TRBJ2-2
v_call: TRBV7-9
clone_size: -
d_call: TRBD1

cdr3_nt: TGTGCCAGCAGCTGGACTAGCTCCTACAATGAGCAGTTCTTC
cdr3_aa: CASSWTSSYNEQFF
j_call: TRBJ2-1
v_call: TRBV11-1
clone_size: -
d_call: TRBD2

cdr3_nt: TGTGCCAGTAGTATCGGGAAGAACACCGGGGAGCTGTTTTTT
cdr3_aa: CASSIGKNTGELFF
j_call: TRBJ2-2
v_call: TRBV19
clone_size: -
d_call: -

cdr3_nt: TGTGCCAGCACCGCTACTAGCGGGAGTATCTACGAGCAGTACTTC
cdr3_aa: CASTATSGSIYEQYF
j_call: TRBJ2-7
v_call: TRBV6-1
clone_size: few
d_call: TRBD2

cdr3_nt: TGCGCCAGCAGCCCCCGGGCTAGCGGGATCTACGAGCAGTACTTC
cdr3_aa: CASSPRASGIYEQYF
j_call: TRBJ2-7
v_call: TRBV4-3
clone_size: -
d_call: TRBD2

cdr3_nt: TGTGCCACCAGCAAACTGCGTGGCTATGGCTACACCTTC
cdr3_aa: CATSKLRGYGYTF
j_call: TRBJ1-2
v_call: TRBV15
clone_size: -
d_call: -

cdr3_nt: TGTGCCAGCAGCTTAAGTACGGCGGGAGTAGATACGCAGTATTTT
cdr3_aa: CASSLSTAGVDTQYF
j_call: TRBJ2-3
v_call: TRBV7-6
clone_size: -
d_call: TRBD2

cdr3_nt: TGTGCCAGCAGTTTAAAAATCCCCCGGGGGGGGAGCTCCTACGAGCAGTACTTC
cdr3_aa: CASSLKIPRGGSSYEQYF
j_call: TRBJ2-7
v_call: TRBV27
clone_size: few
d_call: TRBD2

cdr3_nt: TGTGCCAGCAGCCAAGGACTAAACTCCTACGAGCAGTACTTC
cdr3_aa: CASSQGLNSYEQYF
j_call: TRBJ2-7
v_call: TRBV3-1
clone_size: -
d_call: -

cdr3_nt: TGTGCCAGCAGCCCGAAACGGGACAGGGTAGGCGATGAGCAGTTCTTC
cdr3_aa: CASSPKRDRVGDEQFF
j_call: TRBJ2-1
v_call: TRBV11-2
clone_size: -
d_call: TRBD1

cdr3_nt: TGTGCCAGCAGTTTAGGGACCGCGTACACCGGGCAGCTGTATTTT
cdr3_aa: CASSLGTAYTGQLYF
j_call: TRBJ2-2
v_call: TRBV12-3/TRBV12-4
clone_size: -
d_call: -

cdr3_nt: TGTGCCAGCAGCTACGGGGGCTTGAACACTGAAGCTTTCTTT
cdr3_aa: CASSYGGLNTEAFF
j_call: TRBJ1-1
v_call: TRBV6-1
clone_size: large
d_call: -

cdr3_nt: TGTGCCAGCAGTCTCTTATACGAGCAGTACTTC
cdr3_aa: CASSLLYEQYF
j_call: TRBJ2-7
v_call: TRBV12-3/TRBV12-4
clone_size: -
d_call: -

cdr3_nt: TGTGCCAGCAGCTTACAGAGTTACGAGCAGTACTTC
cdr3_aa: CASSLQSYEQYF
j_call: TRBJ2-7
v_call: TRBV7-2
clone_size: -
d_call: -

cdr3_nt: TGTGCCAGCAGCAGTTCTAGCGGGAGGCGGTACGAGCAGTACTTC
cdr3_aa: CASSSSSGRRYEQYF
j_call: TRBJ2-7
v_call: TRBV6-1
clone_size: few
d_call: TRBD2

cdr3_nt: TGTGCCAGTAGTATGGGACAATATAGCAATCAGCCCCAGCATTTT
cdr3_aa: CASSMGQYSNQPQHF
j_call: TRBJ1-5
v_call: TRBV19
clone_size: -
d_call: -

cdr3_nt: TGCAGTGCCTCAAAAAACATTCAGTACTTC
cdr3_aa: CSASKNIQYF
j_call: TRBJ2-4
v_call: TRBV20-1
clone_size: medium-sized
d_call: -

cdr3_nt: TGTGCCTGGATCGTGGCAAGTAATAATTCACCCCTCCACTTT
cdr3_aa: CAWIVASNNSPLHF
j_call: TRBJ1-6
v_call: TRBV30
clone_size: -
d_call: -

cdr3_nt: TGCAGTGCTAGAGGTGGCAATCAGCCCCAGCATTTT
cdr3_aa: CSARGGNQPQHF
j_call: TRBJ1-5
v_call: TRBV20-1
clone_size: -
d_call: -

cdr3_nt: TGCAGTGCCGGATTAGGACAGGGCGAGAATTCACCCCTCCACTTT
cdr3_aa: CSAGLGQGENSPLHF
j_call: TRBJ1-6
v_call: TRBV20-1
clone_size: -
d_call: TRBD1

cdr3_nt: TGTGCCAGCAGTCGTCCCGGACAGGGCCAAGAGACCCAGTACTTC
cdr3_aa: CASSRPGQGQETQYF
j_call: TRBJ2-5
v_call: TRBV28
clone_size: few
d_call: TRBD1

cdr3_nt: TGTGCCAGCAGCCGGACAGGGGTGAACACTGAAGCTTTCTTT
cdr3_aa: CASSRTGVNTEAFF
j_call: TRBJ1-1
v_call: TRBV6-1
clone_size: -
d_call: TRBD1

cdr3_nt: TGTGCCAGCAGCTTAGGGTGGCAGGGGCTGGGCTACGAGCAGTACTTC
cdr3_aa: CASSLGWQGLGYEQYF
j_call: TRBJ2-7
v_call: TRBV11-2
clone_size: few
d_call: -

cdr3_nt: TGTGCCAGCAGCCCTCCCGACATGCCCCTCGATGGCTACACCTTC
cdr3_aa: CASSPPDMPLDGYTF
j_call: TRBJ1-2
v_call: TRBV7-2
clone_size: -
d_call: -